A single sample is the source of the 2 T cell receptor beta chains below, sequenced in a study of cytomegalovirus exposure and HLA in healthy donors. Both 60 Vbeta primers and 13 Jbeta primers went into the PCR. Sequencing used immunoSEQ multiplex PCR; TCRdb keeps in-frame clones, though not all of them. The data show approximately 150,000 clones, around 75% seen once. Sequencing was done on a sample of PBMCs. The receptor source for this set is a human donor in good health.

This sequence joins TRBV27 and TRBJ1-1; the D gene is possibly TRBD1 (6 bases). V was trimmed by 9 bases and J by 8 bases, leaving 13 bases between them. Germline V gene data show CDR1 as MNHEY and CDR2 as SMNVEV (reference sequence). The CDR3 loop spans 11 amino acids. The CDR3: CASQRGGEAFF. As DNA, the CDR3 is TGTGCCAGTCAAAGGGGGGGGGAAGCTTTCTTT.

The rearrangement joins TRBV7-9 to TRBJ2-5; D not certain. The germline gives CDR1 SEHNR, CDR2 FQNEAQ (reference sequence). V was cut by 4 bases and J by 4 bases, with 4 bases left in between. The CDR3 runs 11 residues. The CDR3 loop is CASSSGETQYF. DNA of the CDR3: TGTGCCAGCAGCTCGGGAGAGACCCAGTACTTC.